This TCR beta chain was retrieved from a study of blood T cell repertoires in COVID-19. Across the study: Sample material is recorded as cDNA or gDNA derived from T cells, B-cell-depleted T cells, or PBMCs.

Sequencing used immunoSEQ multiplex PCR; TCRdb keeps in-frame clones, though not all of them. There are roughly 300,000 clones in the sample; 70% to 90% occur only once, and less than 15% lies in the top ten. The CDR3 runs to 14 residues. Trimming stripped 1 base from V and 1 base from J, with 6 bases between. Per the germline V gene, CDR1 is SGHDN and CDR2 is FVKESK. This chain uses TRBV14 with TRBJ2-3; D is perhaps TRBD2 (6 bases). Sequencing was done on a sample of peripheral blood. This TCR came from a woman aged 25 to 39 with COVID-19, enrolled during active disease. This CDR3 is CASSQAGGTDTQYF. The CDR3 coding sequence is TGTGCCAGCAGCCAAGCGGGGGGCACAGATACGCAGTATTTT.